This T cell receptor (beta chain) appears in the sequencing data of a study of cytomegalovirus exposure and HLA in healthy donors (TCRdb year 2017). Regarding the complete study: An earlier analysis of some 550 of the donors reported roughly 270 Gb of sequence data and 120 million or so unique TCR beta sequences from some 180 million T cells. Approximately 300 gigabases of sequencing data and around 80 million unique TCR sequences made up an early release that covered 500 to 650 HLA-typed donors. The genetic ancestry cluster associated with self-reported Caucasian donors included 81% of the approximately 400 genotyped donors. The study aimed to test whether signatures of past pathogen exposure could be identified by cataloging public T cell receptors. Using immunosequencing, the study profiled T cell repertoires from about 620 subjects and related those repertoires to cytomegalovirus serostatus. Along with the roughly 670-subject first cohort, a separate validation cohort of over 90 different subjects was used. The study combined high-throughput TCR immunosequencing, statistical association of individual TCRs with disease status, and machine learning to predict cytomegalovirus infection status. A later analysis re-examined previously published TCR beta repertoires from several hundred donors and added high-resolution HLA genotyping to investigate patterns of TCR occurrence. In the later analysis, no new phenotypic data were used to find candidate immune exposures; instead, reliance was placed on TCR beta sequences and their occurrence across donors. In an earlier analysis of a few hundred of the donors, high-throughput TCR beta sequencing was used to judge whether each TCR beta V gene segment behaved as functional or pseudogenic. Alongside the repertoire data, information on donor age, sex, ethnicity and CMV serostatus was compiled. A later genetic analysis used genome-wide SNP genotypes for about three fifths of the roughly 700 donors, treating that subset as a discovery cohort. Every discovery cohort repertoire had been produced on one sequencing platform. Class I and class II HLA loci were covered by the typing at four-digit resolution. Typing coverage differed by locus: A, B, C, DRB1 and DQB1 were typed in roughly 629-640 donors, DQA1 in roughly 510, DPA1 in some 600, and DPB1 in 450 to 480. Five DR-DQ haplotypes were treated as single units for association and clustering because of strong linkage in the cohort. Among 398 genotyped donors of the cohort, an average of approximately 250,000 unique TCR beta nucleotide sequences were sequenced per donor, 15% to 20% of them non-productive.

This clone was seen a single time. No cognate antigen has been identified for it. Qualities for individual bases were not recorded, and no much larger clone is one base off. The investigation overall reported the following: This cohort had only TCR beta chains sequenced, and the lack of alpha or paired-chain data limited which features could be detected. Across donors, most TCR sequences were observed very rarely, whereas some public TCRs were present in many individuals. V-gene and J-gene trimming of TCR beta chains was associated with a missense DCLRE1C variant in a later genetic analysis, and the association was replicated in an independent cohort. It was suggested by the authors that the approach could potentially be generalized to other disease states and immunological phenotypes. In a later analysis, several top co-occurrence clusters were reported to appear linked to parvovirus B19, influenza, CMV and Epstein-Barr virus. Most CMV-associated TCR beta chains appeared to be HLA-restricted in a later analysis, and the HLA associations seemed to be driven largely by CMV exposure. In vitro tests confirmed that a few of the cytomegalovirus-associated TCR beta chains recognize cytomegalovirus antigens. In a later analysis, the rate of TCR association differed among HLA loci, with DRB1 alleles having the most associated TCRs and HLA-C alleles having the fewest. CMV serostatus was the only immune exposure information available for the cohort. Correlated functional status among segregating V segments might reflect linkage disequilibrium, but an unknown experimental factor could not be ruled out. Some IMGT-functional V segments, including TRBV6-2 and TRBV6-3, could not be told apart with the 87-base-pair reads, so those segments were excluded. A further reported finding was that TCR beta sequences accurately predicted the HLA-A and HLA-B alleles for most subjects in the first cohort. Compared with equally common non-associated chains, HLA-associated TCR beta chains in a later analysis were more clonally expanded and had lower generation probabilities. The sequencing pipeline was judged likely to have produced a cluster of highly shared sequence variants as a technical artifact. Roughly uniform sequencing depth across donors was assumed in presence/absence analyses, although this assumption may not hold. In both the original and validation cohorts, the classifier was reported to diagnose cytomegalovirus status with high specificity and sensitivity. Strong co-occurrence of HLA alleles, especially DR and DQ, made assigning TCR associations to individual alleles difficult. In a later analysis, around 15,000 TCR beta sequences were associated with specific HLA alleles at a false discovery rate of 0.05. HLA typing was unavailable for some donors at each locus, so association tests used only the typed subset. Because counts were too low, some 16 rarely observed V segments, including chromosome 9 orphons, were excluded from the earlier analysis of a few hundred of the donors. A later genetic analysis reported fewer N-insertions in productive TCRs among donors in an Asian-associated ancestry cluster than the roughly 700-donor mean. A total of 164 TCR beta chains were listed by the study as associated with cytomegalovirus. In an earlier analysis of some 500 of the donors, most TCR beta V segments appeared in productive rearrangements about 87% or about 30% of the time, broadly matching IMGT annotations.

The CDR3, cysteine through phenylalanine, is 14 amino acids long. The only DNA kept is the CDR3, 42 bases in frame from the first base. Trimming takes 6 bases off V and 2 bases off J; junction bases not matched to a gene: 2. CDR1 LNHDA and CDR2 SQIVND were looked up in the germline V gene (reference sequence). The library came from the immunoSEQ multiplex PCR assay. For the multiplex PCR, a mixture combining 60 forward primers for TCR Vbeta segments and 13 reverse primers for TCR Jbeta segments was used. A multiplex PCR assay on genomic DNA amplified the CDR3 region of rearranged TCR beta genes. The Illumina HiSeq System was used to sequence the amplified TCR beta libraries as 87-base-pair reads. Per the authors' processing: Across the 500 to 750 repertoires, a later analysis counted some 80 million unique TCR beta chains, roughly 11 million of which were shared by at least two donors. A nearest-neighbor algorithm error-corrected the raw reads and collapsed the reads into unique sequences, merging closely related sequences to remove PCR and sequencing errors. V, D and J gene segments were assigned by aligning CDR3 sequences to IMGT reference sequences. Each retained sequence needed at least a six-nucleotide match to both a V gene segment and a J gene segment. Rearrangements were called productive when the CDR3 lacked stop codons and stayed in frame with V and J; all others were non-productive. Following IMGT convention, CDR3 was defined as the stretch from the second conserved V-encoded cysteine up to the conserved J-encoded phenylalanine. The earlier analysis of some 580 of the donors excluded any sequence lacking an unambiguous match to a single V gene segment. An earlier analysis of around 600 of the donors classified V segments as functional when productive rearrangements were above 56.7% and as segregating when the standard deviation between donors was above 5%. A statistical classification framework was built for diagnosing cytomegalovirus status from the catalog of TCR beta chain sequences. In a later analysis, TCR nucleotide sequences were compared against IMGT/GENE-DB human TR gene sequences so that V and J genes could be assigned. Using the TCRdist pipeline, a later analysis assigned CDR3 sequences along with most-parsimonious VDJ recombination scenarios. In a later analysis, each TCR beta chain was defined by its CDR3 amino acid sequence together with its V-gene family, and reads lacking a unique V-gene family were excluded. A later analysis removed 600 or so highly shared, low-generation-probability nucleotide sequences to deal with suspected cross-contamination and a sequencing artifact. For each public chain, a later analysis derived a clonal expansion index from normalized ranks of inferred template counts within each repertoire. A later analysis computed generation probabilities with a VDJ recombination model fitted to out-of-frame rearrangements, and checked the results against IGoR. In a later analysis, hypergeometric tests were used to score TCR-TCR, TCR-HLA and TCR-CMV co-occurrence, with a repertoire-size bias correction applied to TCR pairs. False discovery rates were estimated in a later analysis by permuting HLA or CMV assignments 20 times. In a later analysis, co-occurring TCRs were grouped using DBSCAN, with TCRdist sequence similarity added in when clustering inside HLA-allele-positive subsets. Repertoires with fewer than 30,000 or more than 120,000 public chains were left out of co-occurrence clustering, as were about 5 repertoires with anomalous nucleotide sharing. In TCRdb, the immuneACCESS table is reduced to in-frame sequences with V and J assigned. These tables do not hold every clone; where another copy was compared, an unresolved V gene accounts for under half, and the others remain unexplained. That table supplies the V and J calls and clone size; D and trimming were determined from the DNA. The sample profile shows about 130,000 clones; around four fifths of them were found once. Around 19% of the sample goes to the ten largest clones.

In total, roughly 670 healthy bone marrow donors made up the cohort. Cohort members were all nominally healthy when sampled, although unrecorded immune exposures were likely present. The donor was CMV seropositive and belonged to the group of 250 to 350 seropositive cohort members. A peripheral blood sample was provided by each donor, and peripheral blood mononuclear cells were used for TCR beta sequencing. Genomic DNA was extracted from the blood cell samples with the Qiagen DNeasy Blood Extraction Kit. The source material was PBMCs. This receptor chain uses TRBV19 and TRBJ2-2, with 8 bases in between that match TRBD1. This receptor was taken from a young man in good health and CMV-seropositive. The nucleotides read TGTGCCAGTAGCAGGGGGCACAACACCGGGGAGCTGTTTTTT. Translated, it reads CASSRGHNTGELFF.